This is a list of T cell receptor beta chains from one sample in a study of glioma-infiltrating T cells after dendritic cell vaccination. The protocol was immunoSEQ multiplex PCR, while the TCRdb copy is restricted to in-frame clones and leaves out a portion. The sample yields about 92,000 clones, more than 75% seen once. This sample comprised blood, obtained before dendritic cell vaccination. The receptor source for this set is a human donor with glioblastoma. CDR3s include the opening cysteine and the closing phenylalanine or tryptophan. A D gene is named only where the DNA matches it firmly. Size is omitted from some rows. Given values are once, few, many or a class for expanded clones.

v_call	d_call	j_call	clone_size	cdr3_nt	cdr3_aa
TRBV7-9	TRBD1	TRBJ1-1	-	TGTGCCAGCAGCTTAGAGGGGACAGGAAGTGAAGCTTTCTTT	CASSLEGTGSEAFF
TRBV10-3	TRBD2	TRBJ2-3	-	TGTGCCATCAGTGACGGGGTAGCGGGAACAGATACGCAGTATTTT	CAISDGVAGTDTQYF
TRBV5-1	TRBD1	TRBJ2-7	-	TGCGCCAGCAGTTCTAGGGACAGCGTAAACGAGCAGTACTTC	CASSSRDSVNEQYF
TRBV6-6	-	TRBJ1-4	few	TGTGCCAGCAGTTACTCCAGGATTGCAACTAATGAAAAACTGTTTTTT	CASSYSRIATNEKLFF
TRBV7-9	-	TRBJ2-7	-	TGTGCCAGCAGCTTCAGGACTACCACTTCCTACGAGCAGTACTTC	CASSFRTTTSYEQYF
TRBV19	TRBD1	TRBJ1-5	-	TGTGCCAGTAGTATGGAAACCGGAGACAGGGCCCAGCCCCAGCATTTT	CASSMETGDRAQPQHF
TRBV9	TRBD1	TRBJ1-4	once	TGTGCCAGCAGCGCCCGGGACAGGGAGAATGAAAAACTGTTTTTT	CASSARDRENEKLFF
TRBV6-5	-	TRBJ1-2	-	TGTGCCAGCAGTTACTCGCGGGGGCGCGTAGATGGCTACACCTTC	CASSYSRGRVDGYTF
TRBV5-6	TRBD1	TRBJ1-2	-	TGTGCCAGCAGCTTCTACGGACAGGACCCGCGGGGATACACCTTC	CASSFYGQDPRGYTF
TRBV5-6	TRBD2	TRBJ2-1	once	TGTGCCAGCAGCCTAGCGGGAGGAAACAATGAGCAGTTCTTC	CASSLAGGNNEQFF
TRBV4-3	-	TRBJ2-5	-	TGCGCCAGCAGCCAAGGCCCCGGGATCCAAGAGACCCAGTACTTC	CASSQGPGIQETQYF
TRBV4-3	-	TRBJ2-5	-	TGCGCCAGCAGCCAAAAGTGGGGGGACGCAGAAGAGACCCAGTACTTC	CASSQKWGDAEETQYF
TRBV14	TRBD1	TRBJ1-1	few	TGTGCCAGCAGTCTCGAGGGGGCCCTTGCCACTGAAGCTTTCTTT	CASSLEGALATEAFF
TRBV23-1	TRBD1	TRBJ1-5	-	TGCGCCAGCAGTAACGCTGGGGAGGCAGGGGGCGTCTACTGCAATCAGCCCCAGCATTTT	CASSNAGEAGGVYCNQPQHF
TRBV19	-	TRBJ2-1	-	TGTGCCAGTAGGGACTCTTACAATGAGCAGTTCTTC	CASRDSYNEQFF
TRBV11-2	TRBD2	TRBJ2-7	-	TGTGCCAGCAGCTCAGACCCGGGACTAGAAAACGAGCAGTACTTC	CASSSDPGLENEQYF
TRBV2	-	TRBJ2-1	few	TGTGCCAGCAGTGAAGCGTCCGCCAGGCGCAGCGAGCAGTTCTTC	CASSEASARRSEQFF